This T cell receptor beta chain was sequenced during a study of T cell repertoires in cytomegalovirus infection. Study summary: Matching HLA type, along with CMV infection, was indicated by public TCR beta signatures. Study results and limitations: HLA-C-restricted CMV-specific TCR beta clonotypes were dominant in the ex vivo response. Summed frequency of public TCR beta families distinguished CMV carriers with the relevant HLA.

TCRdb reanalysed the reads using MiXCR and keeps one entry per CDR3 protein. The data show 120,000 to 150,000 distinct CDR3 sequences, roughly 6% seen once. This clonotype was seen at least ten times. What it recognizes is unknown. The V end was cut by 1 base, the J end by 8 bases, with 12 bases between. CDR1 and CDR2 (germline): SGHTA, FQGNSA. The CDR3 consists of 15 residues. Specimen: PBMCs. The receptor was isolated from a human donor in good health (CMV status not recorded). Some clones in this sample may be carry-over from other donors' samples. The gene calls are TRBV7-2 and TRBJ1-6; D uncertain. CDR3 nucleotide sequence: TGTGCCAGCAGCTTAGAGGCGATTGACCATTCACCCCTCCACTTT. Encoded protein: CASSLEAIDHSPLHF.